Included here is one T cell receptor (beta chain) sequence, with context. In the authors' methods: Amplifying reference gene primers gave estimates of nucleated cell counts. The assay was immunoSEQ multiplex PCR, and TCRdb's table has in-frame clones only and misses some. For V, J and clone size, that table is used; D and trimming come from the DNA. Here the sample spans around 46,000 clones, 80% to 90% being singletons. The germline CDR1 and CDR2 sequences are LNHNV and YYDKDF (reference sequence). V gave up 4 bases and J gave up 7 bases; unmatched junction bases: 9. The CDR3 loop spans 14 amino acids. The entry originates in a study of blood T cell repertoires in COVID-19.

The chain combines TRBV15 with TRBJ2-7, with 8 bases that match TRBD2. Specimen: peripheral blood. This clonotype originated in a human donor in a cohort sampled during active COVID-19. The donor label of this sample is uncertain. The CDR3 DNA reads TGTGCCACCAGCATGGGAGCGGGAGTGGAGGAGCAGTACTTC. Its protein product is CATSMGAGVEEQYF.